This T cell receptor beta chain was sequenced for a study of blood T cell repertoires in COVID-19. This clone was counted a single time. Methods used by the authors: Estimation of nucleated cell counts relied on the amplification of reference gene primers. Some clones are missing from TCRdb's copy, which holds only in-frame ones; the method was immunoSEQ multiplex PCR. D and trimming were read from the DNA, whereas the V and J calls and clone size are those reported in that table. The sample includes around 100,000 clones, roughly 87% seen only once; the top ten take 7% to 9.5%. The TCR comes from a man under 40 in a cohort sampled during active COVID-19. Sequencing input: peripheral blood.

The CDR3 protein is CASSPATGRNYGYTF. The CDR3 DNA sequence: TGTGCCAGCTCACCGGCGACAGGGCGCAACTATGGCTACACCTTC. V gene TRBV18 combines with J gene TRBJ1-2; 7 positions agree with TRBD1. The CDR3 length is 15 residues. With V trimmed by 3 bases and J by 2 bases, 6 bases remained unmatched. Germline CDR1 reads KGHSH; CDR2 reads LQKENI.